This T cell receptor beta chain is from a study of cytomegalovirus exposure and HLA in healthy donors. The table lists this clone with a few counts. The CDR3 length is 15 residues. The germline V gene encodes CDR1 MRHNA and CDR2 SNTAGT. Trimming shortened V by 0 bases and J by 6 bases, and 12 bases separated the two germline ends. Some clones are missing from TCRdb's copy, which holds only in-frame ones; the method was immunoSEQ multiplex PCR. The table lists some 150,000 clones, 86% of them singletons, with approximately 20% in the top ten. The chain combines TRBV6-4 with TRBJ2-1; tentatively, D is TRBD1 (5 bases). Sample: PBMCs. This clonotype was sampled from a man aged 18 to 30 in good health and CMV-seropositive. The CDR3 DNA reads as TGTGCCAGCAGTGACTCAGGGGAAAATTCCAATGAGCAGTTCTTC. The encoded protein is CASSDSGENSNEQFF.